This T cell receptor (beta chain) was captured in a study of blood T cell repertoires in COVID-19. About the study: Researchers got acute and convalescent COVID-19 samples from the United States, Italy and Spain.

Germline values: CDR1 MNHEY, CDR2 SMNVEV (reference sequence). CDR3 length: 11 residues. The V gene lost 4 bases and the J gene lost 11 bases, with 11 bases spanning the gap. Original handling: Quantification of nucleated cells was approximated via reference gene primer amplification. Measured with immunoSEQ multiplex PCR; TCRdb has only the in-frame clones, and not every one. V and J calls and clone size are copied from that table; D and trimming were computed from the DNA. The table includes some 110,000 clones, roughly 82% detected once. The sequence derives from a human donor in a cohort sampled during active COVID-19. V gene TRBV27 combines with J gene TRBJ1-1, with D perhaps matching TRBD1 (6 bases). What was sequenced was peripheral blood. CDR3 sequence (DNA): TGTGCCAGCAGTTCACAGGGCTGGGCTTTCTTT. It translates to CASSSQGWAFF.